This T cell receptor beta chain appears in the sequencing data of a study of shared clonotypes between healthy human individuals. Study-wide background: Three CD4 naive, three CD4 memory, two CD8 naive and one CD8 memory plate were used per donor.

Germline V gene lookup returns CDR1 LGHNA and CDR2 YSLEER. CDR3 length: 19 amino acids. Trimming at V came to 0 bases and at J to 0 bases, leaving 11 bases not matched to a gene. As originally analysed: Filtering differed for immunoSEQ, which gave only junction sequences without quality scores. Sequencing was performed with immunoSEQ multiplex PCR; in TCRdb, only in-frame clones are kept and a portion is missing. The V and J calls and clone size were taken over from that table, and D and trimming were inferred from the DNA. The sample holds more than 2 million clones, approximately 95% seen once. In its sample, this clone was seen once.

Sequencing used naive CD4+ T cells sorted from blood. As for subset: CD45RA+ positively selected. The V and J genes are TRBV4-3 and TRBJ2-7; 10 positions agree with TRBD2. The receptor was derived from a man aged 18-30 years in good health. This CDR3 is CASSQDVGLATLSSYEQYF. The CDR3 DNA reads as TGCGCCAGCAGCCAAGATGTGGGACTAGCGACCCTTAGCTCCTACGAGCAGTACTTC.